This TCR beta chain was recovered during a study of CD8 T cells in ankylosing spondylitis. Study-wide results and limits: Ankylosing spondylitis blood appeared to carry a characteristic TCR beta motif of roughly 8 highly homologous variants.

Quantitative 5'-RACE with molecular barcodes generated TCR beta libraries. In TCRdb, the 5' RACE reads were re-called with MiXCR into one record per CDR3 protein. Of roughly 370,000 distinct CDR3 sequences in the sample, 20% to 25% were seen once. This CDR3 comprises 16 residues. Trimming removed 4 bases from V and 4 bases from J, with 14 bases in between. Germline lookup yields CDR1 LGHNA and CDR2 YNFKEQ. Note on this clonotype: Its antigen is unknown.

Sequences were obtained from blood, either unsorted or a sorted T cell fraction (not recorded which). The TCR sequence derives from a male donor with ankylosing spondylitis. V and J are TRBV4-2 and TRBJ2-6; D remains ambiguous. DNA of the CDR3: TGTGCCAGCAGCCTCTCGGCGGCGGCCGGGGCCAACGTCCTGACTTTC. Its translation: CASSLSAAAGANVLTF.